This T cell receptor (beta chain) is drawn from a study of blood T cells in healthy people across ages. A second PCR, run for 7 to 11 cycles, used a sample-barcoded 5' primer plus a J-beta primer mix. TCRdb fed the 5' RACE reads into MiXCR, producing one record per CDR3 protein. The sample includes approximately 1.5 million distinct CDR3 sequences, about 35% of them seen just once. Whole-study findings and limits: The unknown donor CMV status may have confounded expanded clonotype changes.

Looked up from germline, CDR1 is MDHEN and CDR2 is SYDVKM. V was cut by 9 bases and J by 4 bases, with 16 bases left in between. This CDR3 is built from 13 residues. RNA extraction gave at least 5 micrograms of total RNA per sample. A note on this clonotype: Its antigen is currently unknown.

The sequencing sample was made of blood. The rearrangement links TRBV28 to TRBJ2-7; tentative D call: TRBD2 (7 bases). The TCR sequence derives from a woman under 40 in good health. CDR3 region: CASARGGGYEQYF. The DNA of the CDR3 is TGTGCCAGTGCCCGCGGGGGCGGGTACGAGCAGTACTTC. Filled out from reference TRBV28 and TRBJ2-7, the complete variable domain reads DVKVTQSSRYLVKRTGEKVFLECVQDMDHENMFWYRQDPGLGLRLIYFSYDVKMKEKGDIPEGYSVSREKKERFSLILESASTNQTSMYLCASARGGGYEQYFGPGTRLTVT.